These T cell receptor beta chains were read from a single sample in a study of cytomegalovirus exposure and HLA in healthy donors. Only in-frame clones appear in the TCRdb table, and some are missing; sequencing was by immunoSEQ multiplex PCR. The data hold 130,000 or so clones, with approximately 10% observed a single time. The sequenced sample consisted of PBMCs. The receptors were sampled from a woman aged 40 to 50 in good health and CMV-seropositive. The CDR3 runs from the conserved cysteine through the conserved F or W. The D gene is left open where the match is weak. A row's size may be missing; if present it is once, few, many or a size class.

>TRBV12-5|NA|TRBJ2-7|few
TGTGCTAGTGGTTCCAGTGGTGGGGGGACCTACGAGCAGTACTTC
CASGSSGGGTYEQYF
>TRBV12-2|NA|TRBJ2-7|few
TGTGCAAGTCGCTCTAGGACAGTCCCGGACGAGCAGTACTTC
CASRSRTVPDEQYF
>TRBV10-3|NA|TRBJ1-1|NA
TGTGCCATCAGTGAAGAGCAGGGGGAAGCTTTCTTT
CAISEEQGEAFF
>TRBV5-1|TRBD1|TRBJ1-6|few
TGCGCCAGCAGCTATGACAGGGGTGGTTCACCCCTCCACTTT
CASSYDRGGSPLHF
>TRBV27|NA|TRBJ2-2|NA
TGTGCCAGCAGACCCTTGGGGGGGCCGAACACCGGGGAGCTGTTTTTT
CASRPLGGPNTGELFF
>TRBV29-1|TRBD1|TRBJ2-2|few
TGCAGCGTTGTACAGGGGGGCACCGGGGAGCTGTTTTTT
CSVVQGGTGELFF
>TRBV6-5|TRBD1|TRBJ2-7|NA
TGTGCCAGCAGTCCCGGACAGGGAATAGCGTACGAGCAGTACTTC
CASSPGQGIAYEQYF
>TRBV7-9|NA|TRBJ2-7|few
TGTGCCAGCAGCCTTACCCAGGGACACCACTCCTACGAGCAGTACTTC
CASSLTQGHHSYEQYF
>TRBV29-1|NA|TRBJ2-5|NA
TGCAGCGTTGTGAGCTGGGAGACCCAGTACTTC
CSVVSWETQYF
>TRBV7-2|NA|TRBJ2-3|NA
TGTGCCAGCAGCTCTACAGGGATGGGCACAGATACGCAGTATTTT
CASSSTGMGTDTQYF
>TRBV5-5|TRBD1|TRBJ2-3|NA
TGTGCCAGCAGTCAACAGGGGACAGATACGCAGTATTTT
CASSQQGTDTQYF
>TRBV6-5|NA|TRBJ2-2|few
TGTGCCAGCAGTTACTGGGGCAGGGTGAACACCGGGGAGCTGTTTTTT
CASSYWGRVNTGELFF
>TRBV5-4|TRBD2|TRBJ2-2|few
TGTGCCAGCACCCGGACTAGCGGGACGAACACCGGGGAGCTGTTTTTT
CASTRTSGTNTGELFF
>TRBV6-1|NA|TRBJ1-2|few
TGTGCCAACACGGACACGGGTCTTGGCTACACCTTC
CANTDTGLGYTF
>TRBV7-8|TRBD1|TRBJ2-2|NA
TGTGCCAGCACGATTCAGGGGGCGGTCACCGGGGAGCTGTTTTTT
CASTIQGAVTGELFF
>TRBV4-1|NA|TRBJ1-5|NA
TGCGCCAGCAGCCAAGAGACGGGGGTCAATCAGCCCCAGCATTTT
CASSQETGVNQPQHF
>TRBV6-6|NA|TRBJ2-4|few
TGTGCCAGCAGTTACACGGGGGTTTGGGACATTCAGTACTTC
CASSYTGVWDIQYF
>TRBV6-6|TRBD1|TRBJ1-1|NA
TGTGCCAGCAGTTACCCTAGGACAGGGGCGAACACTGAAGCTTTCTTT
CASSYPRTGANTEAFF
>TRBV6-1|NA|TRBJ1-1|few
TGTGCCAGCAGGATGACAGTTGTGAACACTGAAGCTTTCTTT
CASRMTVVNTEAFF
>TRBV6-5|NA|TRBJ1-5|NA
TGTGCCAGCAGGAGCCCCCGGGGTGAGGATCAGCCCCAGCATTTT
CASRSPRGEDQPQHF
>TRBV7-9|TRBD1|TRBJ2-7|few
TGTGCCAGCAGCCTAACCGACAGGGGGCTCCTTTACGAGCAGTACTTC
CASSLTDRGLLYEQYF
>TRBV5-6|TRBD1|TRBJ2-3|NA
TGTGCCAGCAGATATACGGGACAGGGTGCAGATACGCAGTATTTT
CASRYTGQGADTQYF
>TRBV18|TRBD1|TRBJ1-5|few
TGTGCCAGCTCACCAAACCCGGCCGTCAGGGGGGATCAGCCCCAGCATTTT
CASSPNPAVRGDQPQHF
>TRBV2|NA|TRBJ1-2|NA
TGTGCCAGCAGCGGCGACGGAGCTAACTATGGCTACACCTTC
CASSGDGANYGYTF
>TRBV6-6|NA|TRBJ1-1|few
TGTGCCAGCAGCGAGTCGATCACTGAAGCTTTCTTT
CASSESITEAFF
>TRBV6-5|NA|TRBJ2-7|few
TGTGCCAGCAGTTATCAGGGGAACGGGCCCTACGAGCAGTACTTC
CASSYQGNGPYEQYF
>TRBV9|NA|TRBJ1-2|few
TGTGCCAGCACCCTGGGGGGGGGAACCTTGGACGGCTACACCTTC
CASTLGGGTLDGYTF
>TRBV6-5|TRBD1|TRBJ1-1|few
TGTGCCAGCAGTTCTCTCAGGGGGGACAGGGTTGAAGCTTTCTTT
CASSSLRGDRVEAFF
>TRBV6-5|NA|TRBJ1-4|NA
TGTGCCAGCCGAGACCAAAACGGGGAAAAACTGTTTTTT
CASRDQNGEKLFF
>TRBV10-2|NA|TRBJ1-1|NA
TGCGCCAGCAGATCGGGACTTAGCACTGAAGCTTTCTTT
CASRSGLSTEAFF
>TRBV29-1|NA|TRBJ2-7|NA
TGCAGCGTTGGTCAGGCCGCCTACGAGCAGTACTTC
CSVGQAAYEQYF
>TRBV27|NA|TRBJ1-2|few
TGTGCCAGCAGTTTATCGGGGGCGCGGGGCTACACCTTC
CASSLSGARGYTF
>TRBV9|NA|TRBJ1-3|few
TGTGCCAGCAGCGTAGGAGGGGGCTCTGGAAACACCATATATTTT
CASSVGGGSGNTIYF
>TRBV29-1|TRBD1|TRBJ2-7|few
TGCAGCGTTGAATATTTTGACAGGGGCGAGCAGTACTTC
CSVEYFDRGEQYF
>TRBV2|NA|TRBJ2-5|NA
TGTGCCAGCAGTGTGGCAGGGGCCCTCGGGACCCAGTACTTC
CASSVAGALGTQYF
>TRBV7-8|TRBD2|TRBJ2-2|few
TGTGCCAGCAGCTTTTTTGGCGGGGGGATATCGAACACCGGGGAGCTGTTTTTT
CASSFFGGGISNTGELFF
>TRBV6-5|NA|TRBJ1-1|few
TGTGCCAGCAGTTACTCGAGCCCGAACACTGAAGCTTTCTTT
CASSYSSPNTEAFF
>TRBV4-1|TRBD1|TRBJ1-4|few
TGCGCCAGCAGATGGGGACAGGGGATCGGAACTAATGAAAAACTGTTTTTT
CASRWGQGIGTNEKLFF
>TRBV7-2|NA|TRBJ2-1|few
TGTGCCAGCAGCTTACAGGGAAATGCCTACAATGAGCAGTTCTTC
CASSLQGNAYNEQFF
>TRBV19|TRBD2|TRBJ2-7|NA
TGTGCCAGTAGTATTGGGCCAGCGGGGGCCTACGAGCAGTACTTC
CASSIGPAGAYEQYF
>TRBV29-1|NA|TRBJ2-5|NA
TGCAGCGTTGAGCCCACAGGGCAAGAGACCCAGTACTTC
CSVEPTGQETQYF
>TRBV18|NA|TRBJ1-1|few
TGTGCCAGCTCACCTGCCGGGACATTCACCGGCACTGAAGCTTTCTTT
CASSPAGTFTGTEAFF
>TRBV19|NA|TRBJ1-2|NA
TGTGCCAGTAGTTCCAAATTTGGGGCCAACTATGGCTACACCTTC
CASSSKFGANYGYTF
>TRBV27|NA|TRBJ2-2|NA
TGTGCCAGCAGCTTAAGGCCGAGACAGGCCGGCGGGGAGCTGTTTTTT
CASSLRPRQAGGELFF
>TRBV14|NA|TRBJ1-1|NA
TGTGCCAGCAGCCAAGATCCGGGGATCCTTAGGAACACTGAAGCTTTCTTT
CASSQDPGILRNTEAFF
>TRBV5-1|NA|TRBJ2-5|NA
TGCGCCAGCAGCTTGGTAGAGGAGACCCAGTACTTC
CASSLVEETQYF
>TRBV6-1|TRBD1|TRBJ1-2|NA
TGTGCCAGCAGGGACAGGGAGAACTATGGCTACACCTTC
CASRDRENYGYTF
>TRBV7-9|TRBD2|TRBJ2-5|few
TGTGCCAGCAGCCACGGGACTAGCGTCCAAGAGACCCAGTACTTC
CASSHGTSVQETQYF
>TRBV6-1|NA|TRBJ1-5|few
TGTGCCAGCAGTGAAGCGCTTCGGGGGAAAGTACTCCAGCCCCAGCATTTT
CASSEALRGKVLQPQHF
>TRBV5-1|NA|TRBJ1-1|few
TGCGCCAGCAGCTTGGACAGTTTCATGAACACTGAAGCTTTCTTT
CASSLDSFMNTEAFF
>TRBV5-1|TRBD2|TRBJ2-3|NA
TGCGCCAGCAGCGTCCCCGGGACTAGCGGGGGAGATACGCAGTATTTT
CASSVPGTSGGDTQYF
>TRBV2|TRBD2|TRBJ2-3|NA
TGTGCCAGCAGTTTCCTAGCGGGGGGCACAGATACGCAGTATTTT
CASSFLAGGTDTQYF
>TRBV27|TRBD1|TRBJ2-3|NA
TGTGCCAGCGCCTTACAGGGGGCGACAGATACGCAGTATTTT
CASALQGATDTQYF